The 10 T cell receptor beta chains below all came from one sample that was sequenced in a study of blood T cell repertoires in COVID-19. Here immunoSEQ multiplex PCR was the method, and the copy in TCRdb shows in-frame clones only, minus some. Found here are 310,000 or so clones, approximately 86% of them singletons; the top ten hold about 2.2%. Material for sequencing was peripheral blood. The receptors were gathered from a woman in her 30s who had recovered from COVID-19.

The chain carries TRBV3-1 (or the pseudogene TRBV3-2) and TRBJ2-1; D is possibly TRBD1 (5 bases). The CDR3 covers 14 residues. Looked up from germline, CDR1 is LGHDT and CDR2 is YNNKEL (reference sequence). Trimming shortened V by 0 bases and J by 7 bases, and 10 bases separated the two germline ends. CDR3 DNA sequence: TGTGCCAGCAGCCAAGAACCAGGGTGGAATGAGCAGTTCTTC. The encoded protein is CASSQEPGWNEQFF.

This clone appeared a few times. This sequence joins TRBV11-3 and TRBJ2-7; 7 nucleotides match TRBD1. V lost 3 bases to trimming and J lost 4 bases; unmatched junction nucleotides: 6. The CDR3 consists of 14 residues. CDR1 is SGHNT, CDR2 YENEEA, per germline. The CDR3 DNA reads TGTGCCAGCAGCTTGGGACCGGACAGGTACGAGCAGTACTTC. This translates into CASSLGPDRYEQYF. The variable domain in full, completed from reference TRBV11-3 and TRBJ2-7, reads EAGVVQSPRYKIIEKKQPVAFWCNPISGHNTLYWYLQNLGQGPELLIRYENEEAVDDSQLPKDRFSAERLKGVDSTLKIQPAELGDSAVYLCASSLGPDRYEQYFGPGTRLTVT.

The rearrangement uses TRBV5-4 and TRBJ1-2, with 8 bases identical to TRBD1. Germline values: CDR1 SGHNT, CDR2 YYREEE (reference sequence). CDR3 length equals 17 residues. Germline trimming cut 4 bases from V and 5 bases from J; bases unmatched to any gene: 16. The CDR3 DNA reads as TGTGCCAGCAGCCAAGCCGGGACAGGCCGTGTAGGGTATGGCTACACCTTC. Its protein product is CASSQAGTGRVGYGYTF. The variable domain in full, with the rest retrieved from reference TRBV5-4 and TRBJ1-2, is ETGVTQSPTHLIKTRGQQVTLRCSSQSGHNTVSWYQQALGQGPQFIFQYYREEENGRGNFPPRFSGLQFPNYSSELNVNALELDDSALYLCASSQAGTGRVGYGYTFGSGTRLTVV.

This clone came up a few times. The chain carries TRBV4-1 and TRBJ1-2; D unresolved. Trimming removed 1 base at V and 4 bases at J, with 13 bases between. Germline V CDR1 and CDR2: MGHRA, YSYEKL. There are 15 residues in the CDR3. The CDR3 reads CASSQVRREGYGYTF. CDR3 sequence (DNA): TGCGCCAGCAGCCAAGTTCGAAGGGAGGGCTATGGCTACACCTTC.

CDR3 protein: CASSAKTSGGETQYF. CDR3 nucleotide sequence: TGTGCCAGCAGCGCCAAGACTAGTGGGGGGGAGACCCAGTACTTC. V usage is TRBV9 and J usage is TRBJ2-5; a weak D match, TRBD2 (6 bases). Trimming cost V 3 bases and J 5 bases, with 17 bases left between them. CDR3 length equals 15 residues. CDR1 is SGDLS, CDR2 YYNGEE, per germline.

The V call is TRBV11-3, the J call TRBJ1-1, with D possibly TRBD1 on 6 matching bases. CDR1 and CDR2 (germline): SGHNT, YENEEA. CDR3 length equals 12 residues. V was pared by 4 bases and J by 4 bases, with 7 bases between. The CDR3 is CASSSGATEAFF. The DNA for the CDR3 is TGTGCCAGCAGCTCAGGGGCCACTGAAGCTTTCTTT.

The chain couples TRBV19 to TRBJ2-6, with TRBD2 matching 7 bases. The V gene's germline CDR1 is LNHDA and CDR2 SQIVND (reference sequence). The CDR3 is made up of 15 amino acids. Losses at the gene ends were 6 bases for V and 4 bases for J; bases not matched to a gene: 6. CDR3 loop: CASSTRGTGANVLTF. As DNA, the CDR3 is TGTGCCAGTAGCACGCGGGGGACCGGGGCCAACGTCCTGACTTTC.

V gene TRBV2 combines with J gene TRBJ2-7, with 7 bases lining up with TRBD1. Per germline, CDR1 SNHLY and CDR2 FYNNEI. Trimming cost V 6 bases and J 0 bases; bases outside gene matches: 5. The CDR3 has 14 residues. The CDR3 loop reads CASRSGQASYEQYF. CDR3 nucleotides: TGTGCCAGCAGATCTGGACAGGCCTCCTACGAGCAGTACTTC. Drawing the rest from reference TRBV2 and TRBJ2-7, the complete variable domain is EPEVTQTPSHQVTQMGQEVILRCVPISNHLYFYWYRQILGQKVEFLVSFYNNEISEKSEIFDDQFSVERPDGSNFTLKIRSTKLEDSAMYFCASRSGQASYEQYFGPGTRLTVT.

V gene TRBV18 combines with J gene TRBJ2-2; TRBD1 aligns across 8 bases. The CDR3 covers 15 residues. Germline CDR1 and CDR2: KGHSH and LQKENI. V lost 5 bases to trimming and J lost 5 bases; unmatched junction nucleotides: 7. For the CDR3, the DNA is TGTGCCAGCTCATCGAGTCAGGGGGCGACCGGGGAGCTGTTTTTT. Protein sequence: CASSSSQGATGELFF.

V is TRBV7-2 and J is TRBJ2-1; D might be TRBD2 (5 bases). V lost 5 bases to trimming and J lost 3 bases, with 14 bases between them. The CDR3 sequence is 15 residues long. Germline V gene sequence: CDR1 SGHTA, CDR2 FQGNSA. CDR3 sequence reads: CASSEGDRNYNEQFF. The CDR3 bases are TGTGCCAGCAGCGAGGGAGATAGAAACTACAATGAGCAGTTCTTC.